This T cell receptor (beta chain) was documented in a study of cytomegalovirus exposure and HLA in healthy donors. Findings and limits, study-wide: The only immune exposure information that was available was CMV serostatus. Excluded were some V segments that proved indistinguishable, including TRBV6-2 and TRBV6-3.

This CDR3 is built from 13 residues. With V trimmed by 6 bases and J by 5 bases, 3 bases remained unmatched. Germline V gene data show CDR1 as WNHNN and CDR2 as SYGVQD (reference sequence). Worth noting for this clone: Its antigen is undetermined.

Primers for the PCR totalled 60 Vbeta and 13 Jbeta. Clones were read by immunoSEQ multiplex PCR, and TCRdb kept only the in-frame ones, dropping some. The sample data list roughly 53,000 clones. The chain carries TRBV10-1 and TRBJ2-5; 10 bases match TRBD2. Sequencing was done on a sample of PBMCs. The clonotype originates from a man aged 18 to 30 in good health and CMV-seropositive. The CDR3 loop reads CASRASGSETQYF. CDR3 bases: TGCGCCAGCAGGGCTAGCGGGAGTGAGACCCAGTACTTC.